This record concerns one TCR beta chain sequence. The record originates from a study of blood T cell repertoires in COVID-19. Whole-study context: Italy, Spain and the United States were the sources of the convalescent and acute COVID-19 samples.

Clones were read by immunoSEQ multiplex PCR, and TCRdb kept only the in-frame ones, dropping some. Of around 200,000 clones listed, roughly 86% are singletons. The germline CDR1 and CDR2 sequences are SGHVS and FQNEAQ. The V segment lost 6 bases and the J segment 4 bases; nucleotides outside the gene matches: 7. The CDR3 loop spans 15 amino acids. This chain links TRBV7-8 with TRBJ2-2; 8 bases align to TRBD1. Input material: peripheral blood. This sequence originates from a middle-aged man with active or convalescent COVID-19. CDR3 sequence: CASSRSDRVTGELFF. In DNA form, the CDR3 reads TGTGCCAGCAGTCGTTCGGACAGGGTCACCGGGGAGCTGTTTTTT.